The rows below give T cell receptor beta chains drawn from one sample of a study of cytomegalovirus exposure and HLA in healthy donors. Produced via immunoSEQ multiplex PCR; TCRdb's table is partial and in-frame only. Of roughly 220,000 clones detected, roughly 83% appear once; the ten largest clones hold roughly 13%. Material: PBMCs. All receptors come from a woman aged 25 to 39 in good health and CMV-seropositive. The CDR3 runs from the conserved cysteine through the conserved F or W. Each record gives: clone size, J gene, D gene, CDR3 length, V gene, CDR3 protein, CDR3 DNA. The D gene is left open where the match is weak. Rows give clone size only sometimes, using once, few, many, or a class for an expanded clone.

>NA|TRBJ2-7|NA|12|TRBV4-1
CASSQLFGDQYF
TGCGCCAGCAGCCAATTGTTCGGGGACCAGTACTTC
>NA|TRBJ2-1|NA|13|TRBV9
CASSVSRYNEQFF
TGTGCCAGCAGCGTATCCCGGTACAATGAGCAGTTCTTC
>NA|TRBJ1-3|NA|15|TRBV11-2
CASSDEYSSGNTIYF
TGTGCCAGCAGCGATGAATACAGCTCTGGAAACACCATATATTTT
>NA|TRBJ1-3|NA|14|TRBV7-6
CASSEGRFLNTIYF
TGTGCCAGCAGCGAAGGACGATTTTTAAACACCATATATTTT
>NA|TRBJ1-2|NA|17|TRBV27
CASSLYLPSRGRAGYTF
TGTGCCAGCAGTTTATACTTACCCTCTCGTGGCAGGGCTGGCTACACCTTC
>NA|TRBJ2-5|NA|13|TRBV15
CATSRGQQETQYF
TGTGCCACCAGCAGAGGACAGCAAGAGACCCAGTACTTC
>NA|TRBJ1-3|TRBD1|15|TRBV2
CASRDRLNSGNTIYF
TGTGCCAGCAGGGACAGGCTTAACTCTGGAAACACCATATATTTT
>NA|TRBJ1-1|TRBD1|13|TRBV6-1
CASRRQGNTEAFF
TGTGCCAGCAGGAGACAGGGGAACACTGAAGCTTTCTTT
>once|TRBJ2-7|NA|15|TRBV6-1
CASSLLRGEAYEQYF
TGTGCCAGCAGTCTACTAAGGGGGGAGGCCTACGAGCAGTACTTC
>NA|TRBJ1-1|NA|13|TRBV27
CASSPRTQAEAFF
TGTGCCAGCAGTCCTCGGACCCAAGCCGAAGCTTTCTTT
>few|TRBJ1-1|NA|13|TRBV6-1
CASSLQMNTEAFF
TGTGCCAGCAGTCTACAGATGAACACTGAAGCTTTCTTT
>NA|TRBJ2-5|NA|13|TRBV9
CASSVAYQETQYF
TGTGCCAGCAGCGTAGCCTACCAAGAGACCCAGTACTTC
>NA|TRBJ2-1|NA|14|TRBV30
CAWSAGTSYNEQFF
TGTGCCTGGAGTGCCGGGACTTCCTACAATGAGCAGTTCTTC
>NA|TRBJ2-7|NA|18|TRBV5-1
CASSLHPVASLKPYEQYF
TGCGCCAGCAGCTTGCATCCCGTCGCTTCCCTTAAGCCCTACGAGCAGTACTTC
>NA|TRBJ1-4|NA|14|TRBV30
CAWGSGAGGEKLFF
TGTGCCTGGGGCTCGGGGGCTGGTGGTGAAAAACTGTTTTTT
>NA|TRBJ2-3|NA|14|TRBV6-5
CASSWVPGTDTQYF
TGTGCCAGCAGTTGGGTCCCCGGGACAGATACGCAGTATTTT
>NA|TRBJ1-1|NA|15|TRBV5-1
CASSPDGGASTEAFF
TGCGCCAGCAGCCCGGATGGGGGGGCTAGTACTGAAGCTTTCTTT
>NA|TRBJ2-1|NA|11|TRBV20-1
CSATRDSAKFF
TGCAGTGCAACACGGGACTCAGCAAAGTTCTTC
>NA|TRBJ2-3|NA|13|TRBV19
CASSTESTDTQYF
TGTGCCAGTAGTACCGAAAGCACAGATACGCAGTATTTT
>NA|TRBJ1-3|TRBD1|19|TRBV15
CATSRDLGDRVTSGNTIYF
TGTGCCACCAGCAGAGACTTAGGGGACAGGGTGACCTCTGGAAACACCATATATTTT
>once|TRBJ1-4|NA|15|TRBV6-5
CASRVRGLRDEKLFF
TGTGCCAGCAGAGTTAGAGGGCTTCGTGATGAAAAACTGTTTTTT
>few|TRBJ1-5|NA|17|TRBV4-2
CASSQEGGGGELQPQHF
TGTGCCAGCAGCCAAGAGGGGGGCGGGGGCGAACTTCAGCCCCAGCATTTT